Below, 9 T cell receptor beta chains from the same sample are listed, as sequenced in a study of T-cell memory formation after mild COVID-19. TCRdb used MiXCR to reprocess the 5' RACE reads, holding one entry per CDR3 protein. The sample holds about 350,000 distinct CDR3 sequences, 12% to 15% seen once. The specimen was PBMCs or a T cell subset sorted from them (not recorded which). The receptors were sampled from a man aged 18-30 years who had mild COVID-19 (a few samples of this study predate the infection). Cell type and time point are not known.

The chain is built from TRBV24-1 and TRBJ2-2; D unresolved. V dropped 0 bases and J dropped 5 bases, with 12 bases sitting between them. Germline V lookup: CDR1 KGHDR, CDR2 SFDVKD. The CDR3 loop spans 16 amino acids. The CDR3 reads CATSDLLQPGTGELFF. The CDR3 bases are TGTGCCACCAGTGATTTGCTCCAGCCAGGTACCGGGGAGCTGTTTTTT.

This clonotype showed up just a few times. The chain recombines TRBV19 with TRBJ2-7, with a tentative D call TRBD1 (5 bases). CDR1 LNHDA and CDR2 SQIVND come from the germline V gene (reference sequence). This CDR3 comprises 16 residues. The V end lost 7 bases, the J end lost 5 bases, and 24 bases lay between the germline ends. This CDR3 is CASKGRGNPQGDEQYF. The CDR3 coding sequence is TGTGCCAGTAAGGGTCGAGGAAACCCCCAAGGGGACGAGCAGTACTTC.

This clonotype was detected a few times. The chain has TRBV29-1 and TRBJ1-1, with D unclear. CDR1 and CDR2 (germline): SQVTM, ANQGSEA. CDR3 length: 12 amino acids. Deletions cut 7 bases from V and 8 bases from J, with 17 bases between. The CDR3: CSAPRTDGEAFF. The DNA of the CDR3 is TGCAGCGCGCCTAGAACTGACGGGGAAGCTTTCTTT.

The rearrangement joins TRBV4-3 to TRBJ2-7; 7 bases are shared with TRBD1. V dropped 4 bases and J dropped 0; count of bases not matched to a gene: 6. Germline CDR1 reads LGHNA; CDR2 reads YSLEER. The CDR3 totals 15 residues. The DNA of the CDR3 is TGCGCCAGCAGCCGTACAGGGGATTCCTCCTACGAGCAGTACTTC. It is translated as CASSRTGDSSYEQYF.

This clonotype was seen only a few times. The chain joins TRBV5-1 to TRBJ2-3; D perhaps matches TRBD2 (5 bases). V lost 0 bases, J lost 0 bases, and 23 bases lay in between. Germline V lookup: CDR1 SGHRS, CDR2 YFSETQ. The CDR3 runs 20 residues. The CDR3 DNA is TGCGCCAGCAGCTTGGCCTCACTTCGTTATCCGCGGGTTAGCACAGATACGCAGTATTTT. Translation gives CASSLASLRYPRVSTDTQYF.

This clonotype came up a few times. The V gene is TRBV7-3, the J gene TRBJ2-1; 11 bases agree with TRBD2. V lost 0 bases, J lost 10 bases, and 8 bases stayed unmatched. CDR3 length: 16 residues. Germline values: CDR1 SGHTA, CDR2 FQGTGA. In DNA, the CDR3 is TGTGCCAGCAGCTTAACCGGGACTAGCGGTACTCGAGAGCAGTTCTTC. Protein sequence: CASSLTGTSGTREQFF.

At least ten counts were recorded for this clonotype. The chain has TRBV5-1 and TRBJ2-2; 11 bases agree with TRBD2. The CDR3 sequence is 16 residues long. V dropped 3 bases and J dropped 6; count of bases not matched to a gene: 7. The germline gives CDR1 SGHRS, CDR2 YFSETQ. CDR3 bases: TGCGCCAGCAGCTCCTTAGCGGGGGGGACTGCCGGGGAGCTGTTTTTT. Its translation: CASSSLAGGTAGELFF.

The chain is built from TRBV10-3 and TRBJ2-5, with D perhaps TRBD2 (7 bases). Germline lookup yields CDR1 ENHRY and CDR2 SYGVKD. The CDR3 runs 18 residues. V lost 0 bases and J 0 bases, leaving 17 bases between the germline ends. The CDR3 sequence: CAISESRLAGANQETQYF. CDR3 sequence (DNA): TGTGCCATCAGTGAGTCGAGGCTTGCGGGGGCGAACCAAGAGACCCAGTACTTC.

This clonotype was picked up a small number of times. Since a much larger clone is just one base distant, this may be a read error. The J gene is TRBJ2-1, the V gene TRBV24-1; D is uncertain. Germline V gives CDR1 KGHDR, CDR2 SFDVKD. The CDR3 length is 14 residues. The ends were cut back, 5 bases at V and 9 bases at J, with 16 bases in the middle. The CDR3 spells CATSVFTKGSEQFF. In DNA, the CDR3 is TGTGCCACCAGTGTTTTCACGAAGGGTAGTGAGCAGTTCTTC.